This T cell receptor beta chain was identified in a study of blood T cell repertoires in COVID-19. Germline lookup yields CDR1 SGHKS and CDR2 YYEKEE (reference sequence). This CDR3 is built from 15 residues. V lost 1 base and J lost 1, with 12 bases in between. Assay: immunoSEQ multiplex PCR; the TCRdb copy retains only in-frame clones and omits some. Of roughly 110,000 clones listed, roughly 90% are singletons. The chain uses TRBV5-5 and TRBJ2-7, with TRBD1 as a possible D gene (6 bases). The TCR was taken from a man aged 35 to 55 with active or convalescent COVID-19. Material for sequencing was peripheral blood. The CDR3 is CASSLSPGVSYEQYF. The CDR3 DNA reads TGTGCCAGCAGCTTGAGTCCAGGGGTATCCTACGAGCAGTACTTC.